This T cell receptor beta chain is from a study of blood T cell repertoires in COVID-19. For the study at large: From the United States, Italy and Spain came samples of acute and convalescent COVID-19. The analysed material was cDNA or gDNA that came from T cells, B-cell-depleted T cells, or PBMCs.

Germline CDR1 KGHSH, CDR2 LQKENI. V lost 3 bases, J lost 7 bases, and 4 bases stayed unmatched. There are 14 residues in the CDR3. As originally analysed: Amplifying reference gene primers gave estimates of nucleated cell counts. Method: immunoSEQ multiplex PCR; TCRdb's copy keeps in-frame clones and lacks some. V, J and clone size reflect that table, while D and trimming were determined from the DNA. The sample has about 160,000 clones, more than 80% seen once; the top ten hold approximately 3%. Sequenced sample: peripheral blood. This clonotype was sampled from a man aged 55 to 69 with acute or convalescent COVID-19. V and J are TRBV18 and TRBJ2-1, with TRBD1 identical over 9 bases. The CDR3 protein is CASSPDRGGNEQFF. The CDR3 DNA reads as TGTGCCAGCTCACCTGACAGGGGGGGGAATGAGCAGTTCTTC. The whole variable domain, remainder taken from reference TRBV18 and TRBJ2-1, is NAGVMQNPRHLVRRRGQEARLRCSPMKGHSHVYWYRQLPEEGLKFMVYLQKENIIDESGMPKERFSAEFPKEGPSILRIQQVVRGDSAAYFCASSPDRGGNEQFFGPGTRLTVL.